A single sample is the source of the 14 T cell receptor beta chains below, sequenced in a study of blood T cells in healthy people across ages. A second about 7 to 12 cycle PCR used barcoded and J-beta primers. TCRdb re-derived calls from the 5' RACE reads in MiXCR, one entry per CDR3 protein. Of about 1.7 million distinct CDR3 sequences listed, 28% are singletons. Sequencing was done on a sample of blood. These receptors originate from a woman aged 30 to 39 in good health.

This clonotype has a count of ten or more. The chain links TRBV7-6 to TRBJ2-7; perhaps TRBD1 as D (6 bases). Germline CDR1 and CDR2: SGHVS and FNYEAQ. V dropped 0 bases and J dropped 6 bases, with 12 bases sitting between them. This CDR3 comprises 14 residues. In nucleotides, the CDR3 is TGTGCCAGCAGCTTAGCAACAGGGTCCCGCGAGCAGTACTTC. Its protein product is CASSLATGSREQYF.

A few counts support this clonotype. The chain links TRBV27 to TRBJ2-3; a weak D match, TRBD2 (6 bases). Germline CDR1 reads MNHEY; CDR2 reads SMNVEV (reference sequence). This CDR3 contains 13 residues. V lost 11 bases to trimming and J lost 2 bases, with 14 bases between them. The CDR3 is CAASGGPTDTQYF. The CDR3 DNA sequence: TGTGCCGCATCCGGGGGACCCACAGATACGCAGTATTTT.

This clonotype has only a few counts. The chain recombines TRBV6-1 with TRBJ1-1; D call uncertain. CDR1 MNHNS and CDR2 SASEGT come from the germline V gene. This CDR3 has 13 residues. The ends were cut back, 6 bases at V and 3 bases at J, with 11 bases in the middle. The CDR3 sequence is CASRELTDTEAFF. CDR3 in DNA: TGTGCCAGCAGGGAACTGACGGACACTGAAGCTTTCTTT.

The J gene is TRBJ1-2, the V gene TRBV12-3 or TRBV12-4; D gene unclear. Trimming shortened V by 8 bases and J by 2 bases, and 15 bases separated the two germline ends. The CDR3 sequence is 14 residues long. This chain's CDR3 is CASVSLSGNYGYTF. The CDR3 DNA sequence: TGTGCCAGCGTTTCCCTATCGGGCAACTATGGCTACACCTTC.

This clonotype was counted many times. The CDR3 nucleotides read TGCGCCAGCAGCCGATGGCGGGAGACCTCTGGGGCCAACGTCCTGACTTTC. It is translated as CASSRWRETSGANVLTF. The chain is built from TRBV4-3 and TRBJ2-6, with 7 nucleotides matching TRBD2. The CDR3 is 17 amino acids. The germline V gene encodes CDR1 LGHNA and CDR2 YSLEER. The J segment lost 0 bases and the V segment lost 4 bases, leaving 6 bases of the junction unmatched.

This clonotype was counted between two and nine times. The V and J genes are TRBV7-2 and TRBJ1-5; TRBD1 might be the D (5 bases). Deletions cut 0 bases from V and 8 bases from J, with 14 bases between. The CDR3 is 15 amino acids. In germline, CDR1 is SGHTA, CDR2 FQGNSA. The CDR3 here is CASSLAVGGSEPQHF. DNA of the CDR3: TGTGCCAGCAGCTTAGCGGTGGGGGGTTCGGAGCCCCAGCATTTT.

Points on this clonotype: Its ends do not fully match the called genes, so a read error is possible. The chain couples TRBV15 to TRBJ2-1, with D unresolved. From germline, CDR1 is LNHNV and CDR2 YYDKDF (reference sequence). CDR3 length equals 14 residues. The chain's CDR3 is CAASRDSAAPEQFF. As DNA, the CDR3 is TGTGCCGCCAGCAGAGACTCAGCAGCCCCTGAGCAGTTCTTC.

The sample holds a few counts of this clonotype. This chain uses TRBV20-1 with TRBJ2-7, with 7 bases fitting TRBD1. The CDR3 totals 14 residues. Trimming cost V 3 bases and J 2 bases; bases outside gene matches: 7. CDR1 DFQATT and CDR2 SNEGSKA come from the germline V gene (reference sequence). CDR3 DNA: TGCAGTGCTAGCTTGGGACAGTTACCCTACGAGCAGTACTTC. Its protein is CSASLGQLPYEQYF.

With respect to this clonotype: This sequence may be a read error, since a much larger clone differs from it by one base. The CDR3 loop is CSAAWGLHNEQFF. The CDR3 bases are TGCAGTGCAGCATGGGGACTACACAATGAGCAGTTCTTC. This chain uses TRBV20-1 with TRBJ2-1; the match to TRBD2 covers 7 bases. The V gene end was trimmed by 6 bases and the J gene end by 5 bases; junction bases not matched to a gene: 7. There are 13 residues in the CDR3. CDR1 and CDR2 (germline): DFQATT, SNEGSKA (reference sequence).

This clonotype was detected ten times or more. The chain combines TRBV29-1 with TRBJ2-7, with 7 bases that match TRBD2. J was trimmed by 3 bases and V by 4 bases; bases with no gene match: 6. Germline CDR1 reads SQVTM; CDR2 reads ANQGSEA. The CDR3 sequence is 13 residues long. CDR3 bases: TGCAGCGTTGCCACTAGCGCGGTCTACGAGCAGTACTTC. It codes for CSVATSAVYEQYF.

This clonotype was observed once. A much larger clone differs from this one at a single base, so this may be a read error. This chain connects TRBV20-1 to TRBJ1-2; tentative D call: TRBD1 (5 bases). Looked up from germline, CDR1 is DFQATT and CDR2 is SNEGSKA (reference sequence). Trimming pared 4 bases from V and 4 bases from J, leaving 19 bases between. The CDR3 totals 15 residues. CDR3 residues: CSAKIAGRGSYGYTF. Written as DNA, the CDR3 is TGCAGTGCTAAAATTGCGGGACGGGGAAGCTATGGCTACACCTTC.

Comments on this clonotype: A read error may account for a junction end that differs from germline. The chain uses TRBV12-3 or TRBV12-4 and TRBJ2-1; 7 nucleotides align to TRBD1. CDR3 length: 15 amino acids. The chain's CDR3 is CTSSPWRTAGGEQFF. CDR3 bases: TGTACCAGCAGTCCCTGGCGGACAGCAGGGGGTGAGCAGTTCTTC.

The rearrangement joins TRBV27 to TRBJ2-3; 7 positions match TRBD1. The CDR3 sequence is 15 residues long. From germline, CDR1 is MNHEY and CDR2 SMNVEV (reference sequence). J gave up 2 bases and V 6 bases, and 8 bases lay outside the gene matches. CDR3 nucleotides: TGTGCCAGCAGATCGACAGGGACCATCACAGATACGCAGTATTTT. Amino acids: CASRSTGTITDTQYF.

V is TRBV10-3 and J is TRBJ1-2; the D is unclear. The CDR3 loop spans 15 amino acids. V gave up 3 bases and J gave up 3 bases, with 14 bases separating them. Germline values: CDR1 ENHRY, CDR2 SYGVKD. CDR3 bases: TGTGCCATCAGTGAATCAGTGTTTGGGGACTATGGCTACACCTTC. Translating it yields CAISESVFGDYGYTF.